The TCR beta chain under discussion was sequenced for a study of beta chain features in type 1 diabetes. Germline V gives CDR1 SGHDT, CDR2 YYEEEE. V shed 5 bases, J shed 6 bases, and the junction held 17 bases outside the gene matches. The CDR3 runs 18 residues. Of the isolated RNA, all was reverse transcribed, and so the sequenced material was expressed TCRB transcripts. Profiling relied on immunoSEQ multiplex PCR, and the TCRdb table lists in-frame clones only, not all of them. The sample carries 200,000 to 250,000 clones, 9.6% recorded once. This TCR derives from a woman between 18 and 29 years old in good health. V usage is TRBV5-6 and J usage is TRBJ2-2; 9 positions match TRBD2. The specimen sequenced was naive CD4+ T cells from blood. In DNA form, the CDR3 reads TGTGCCAGCAGGGGGGGTTCCTTAGCGGGAGAATCCCCCGGGGAGCTGTTTTTT. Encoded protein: CASRGGSLAGESPGELFF.